The TCR beta chain under discussion was sequenced for a study of blood T cell repertoires in COVID-19. Participants were placed into cohorts based on the clinical history they reported. Authors' methods: Amplification of reference gene primers provided the estimated nucleated cell counts. Profiled with immunoSEQ multiplex PCR; TCRdb holds only in-frame clones, not every one. From that table come the V and J calls and clone size; the DNA was used to work out D and trimming. The sample has around 300,000 clones, around 92% seen once; the top ten hold 1.9%. V was clipped by 6 bases and J by 7 bases, with 12 bases between them. The CDR3 contains 12 residues. The V gene's germline CDR1 is WNHNN and CDR2 SYGVQD (reference sequence).

Source material: PBMCs or T cells enriched from blood (not recorded which). This TCR came from a woman aged 55-70 years who had recovered from COVID-19. The chain carries TRBV10-1 and TRBJ1-1, with D perhaps TRBD1 (5 bases). The CDR3 DNA follows: TGCGCCAGCAGAGGGGCCGGGAGTGAAGCTTTCTTT. Amino acid sequence: CASRGAGSEAFF.